These 19 T cell receptor beta chains originate from one sample sequenced in a study of CD8 T cells in Susac syndrome. Reverse transcription used roughly 0.5 to 1 ug RNA and random hexamers. TCRdb fed the immunoSEQ multiplex PCR reads into MiXCR, producing one record per CDR3 protein. This sample yields 150,000 to 190,000 distinct CDR3 sequences, of which 94% are seen a single time; more than 0.2% belongs to the top ten. What was sequenced was CD8+ T cells from PBMCs. These receptors were collected from a human donor with multiple sclerosis.

The chain employs TRBV27 and TRBJ1-6; D perhaps matches TRBD1 (5 bases). The CDR3 is 14 residues long. Germline V gene sequence: CDR1 MNHEY, CDR2 SMNVEV (reference sequence). The V end was cut by 6 bases, the J end by 14 bases, with 20 bases between. CDR3 sequence (DNA): TGTGCCAGCAGAACCTCAAATCGGGGGTCGGCCCTCCACTTT. Encoded protein: CASRTSNRGSALHF.

The rearrangement joins TRBV27 to TRBJ2-7, with a weak D call TRBD1 (5 bases). In germline, CDR1 is MNHEY, CDR2 SMNVEV (reference sequence). Deletions cut 5 bases from V and 3 bases from J, with 14 bases between. The CDR3 covers 14 residues. This CDR3 reads CASSVGGAGYEQYF. CDR3 in DNA: TGTGCCAGCAGTGTGGGTGGGGCTGGCTACGAGCAGTACTTC.

The J gene is TRBJ1-3, the V gene TRBV4-1; no clear D gene. Trimming left V 0 bases short and J 4 bases short, with 13 bases between. CDR3 length equals 16 residues. Germline CDR1 and CDR2: MGHRA and YSYEKL. The CDR3 protein is CASSQDWPRSGNTIYF. CDR3 DNA: TGCGCCAGCAGCCAAGATTGGCCACGCTCCGGAAACACCATATATTTT.

V is TRBV20-1 and J is TRBJ1-5, with D possibly being TRBD1 (5 bases). The CDR3 runs 16 residues. Germline V gene sequence: CDR1 DFQATT, CDR2 SNEGSKA (reference sequence). Trimming took off 1 base at V and 8 bases at J, with 21 bases between the two ends. CDR3 DNA sequence: TGCAGTGCTAGAGCTCCAGTGGGGGGGATCAGAGAGCCCCAGCATTTT. This encodes CSARAPVGGIREPQHF.

This clonotype was counted once. J is TRBJ2-2 and V is TRBV29-1; 16 bases are shared with TRBD2. V shed 1 base and J 9 bases; nucleotides not matched to a gene: 5. There are 16 residues in the CDR3. In germline, CDR1 is SQVTM, CDR2 ANQGSEA. The CDR3 nucleotides are TGCAGCGTTGAAGGAGGGACTAGCGGGGGGGCCCGGGAGCTGTTTTTT. Protein sequence: CSVEGGTSGGARELFF.

The V and J genes are TRBV13 and TRBJ2-1; a possible D gene is TRBD1 (6 bases). CDR1 is PRHDT and CDR2 is FYEKMQ in the germline V gene (reference sequence). With 6 bases removed from V and 7 bases from J, the gap between germline ends came to 10 bases. This CDR3 has 12 residues. CDR3 nucleotide sequence: TGTGCCAGCAGTACAGGGCGGAATGAGCAGTTCTTC. It yields the protein CASSTGRNEQFF.

The chain couples TRBV25-1 to TRBJ2-7; 8 positions match TRBD1. Germline CDR1 and CDR2: MGHDK and SYGVNS. The CDR3 consists of 15 residues. V shed 4 bases and J 2 bases; nucleotides not matched to a gene: 7. In DNA form, the CDR3 reads TGTGCCAGCAGTGGCGCGACAGGGGAGCCCTACGAGCAGTACTTC. Translating it yields CASSGATGEPYEQYF.

J is TRBJ2-7 and V is TRBV4-1; 7 bases are shared with TRBD1. This CDR3 is built from 15 residues. Losses at the gene ends were 4 bases for V and 3 bases for J; bases not matched to a gene: 9. Germline V lookup: CDR1 MGHRA, CDR2 YSYEKL. The CDR3 coding sequence is TGCGCCAGCAGCCTGAGGGACAGACTTAACTACGAGCAGTACTTC. This sequence encodes CASSLRDRLNYEQYF.

V gene TRBV7-9 combines with J gene TRBJ2-1, with 9 positions matching TRBD1. J was trimmed by 6 bases and V by 5 bases; bases with no gene match: 17. The germline CDR1 and CDR2 sequences are SEHNR and FQNEAQ (reference sequence). The CDR3 runs to 18 residues. CDR3 sequence (DNA): TGTGCCAGCAGCCACAGTCCCGGGACAGGGTACGGCTTCAATGAGCAGTTCTTC. It specifies CASSHSPGTGYGFNEQFF.

This clonotype has a single count. CDR3 protein: CASGLDGTQYF. The CDR3 DNA sequence: TGTGCCAGCGGACTGGACGGGACCCAGTACTTC. The rearrangement joins TRBV12-3 or TRBV12-4 to TRBJ2-5, with a weak D call TRBD2 (5 bases). The CDR3 contains 11 residues. V was pared by 8 bases and J by 7 bases, with 11 bases between.

This chain joins TRBV30 and TRBJ2-7; 9 bases agree with TRBD1. This CDR3 has 15 residues. Germline V CDR1 and CDR2: GTSNPN, SVGIG (reference sequence). Trimming removed 3 bases from V and 2 bases from J; junction bases left unmatched: 8. CDR3 loop: CAWRALGQGPYEQYF. The DNA for the CDR3 is TGTGCCTGGAGGGCCCTCGGACAGGGGCCCTACGAGCAGTACTTC.

This chain links TRBV6-6 with TRBJ2-1; TRBD1 aligns across 11 bases. The V gene's germline CDR1 is MNHNY and CDR2 SVGAGI (reference sequence). This CDR3 has 15 residues. After removal of 6 bases from V and 7 bases from J, the junction contained 8 bases not matched to a gene. CDR3 amino acids: CASRRSGTGGNEQFF. Written as DNA, the CDR3 is TGTGCCAGCAGGCGATCCGGGACAGGGGGGAATGAGCAGTTCTTC.

This chain connects TRBV27 to TRBJ1-1; a weak D match, TRBD1 (5 bases). The CDR3 runs 15 residues. V was cut by 7 bases and J by 0 bases, with 15 bases left in between. Germline V CDR1 and CDR2: MNHEY, SMNVEV (reference sequence). The CDR3 DNA follows: TGTGCCAGCACGACCTCCGGGACCCTGAACACTGAAGCTTTCTTT. It is translated as CASTTSGTLNTEAFF.

The chain is built from TRBV20-1 and TRBJ2-5; either TRBD1 or TRBD2 may fit D (6 bases each). Germline CDR1 DFQATT, CDR2 SNEGSKA (reference sequence). The CDR3 runs to 15 residues. V lost 0 bases to trimming and J lost 5 bases, with 16 bases between them. CDR3 protein: CSARDRPTRGETQYF. In DNA form, the CDR3 reads TGCAGTGCTAGAGACCGACCGACTAGGGGGGAGACCCAGTACTTC.

The genes are TRBV7-9 and TRBJ2-1, with 7 nucleotides matching TRBD2. V shed 2 bases and J 5 bases; nucleotides not matched to a gene: 6. CDR1 is SEHNR and CDR2 is FQNEAQ in the germline V gene (reference sequence). There are 15 residues in the CDR3. The DNA for the CDR3 is TGTGCCAGCAGCTTACCGGCTAGCGGCGACAATGAGCAGTTCTTC. Translated: CASSLPASGDNEQFF.

The V call is TRBV29-1, the J call TRBJ2-7; D might be TRBD1 or TRBD2, each matching 6 bases. Trimming shortened V by 0 bases and J by 3 bases, and 24 bases separated the two germline ends. The CDR3 consists of 18 residues. Germline-derived CDR1 and CDR2 are SQVTM and ANQGSEA. In DNA form, the CDR3 reads TGCAGCGTTGAAGATTTGCGGGGTGGGACGACGGACAGCTACGAGCAGTACTTC. As protein: CSVEDLRGGTTDSYEQYF.

The chain uses TRBV7-9 and TRBJ2-4; no clear D gene. Looked up from germline, CDR1 is SEHNR and CDR2 is FQNEAQ (reference sequence). V lost 1 base, J lost 9 bases, and 13 bases lay in between. The CDR3 has 14 amino acids. The CDR3 here is CASSLVGLRGIQYF. The CDR3 DNA reads TGTGCCAGCAGCTTAGTTGGATTAAGAGGCATTCAGTACTTC.

In its sample, this clonotype was seen once. This CDR3 reads CASSYSRQTQGFNEQYF. DNA of the CDR3: TGTGCCAGCAGTTACTCGAGGCAGACCCAGGGGTTTAACGAGCAGTACTTC. The V and J genes are TRBV6-5 and TRBJ2-7, with TRBD1 as a possible D gene (6 bases). V shed 0 bases and J shed 5 bases, with 20 bases lying between them. The germline CDR1 and CDR2 sequences are MNHEY and SVGAGI. The CDR3 length is 17 residues.

CDR3 sequence: CASSQDVTGVGELFF. DNA for the CDR3: TGTGCCAGCAGCCAAGATGTCACAGGGGTTGGGGAGCTGTTTTTT. This chain joins TRBV14 and TRBJ2-2; 7 bases line up with TRBD1. Per germline, CDR1 SGHDN and CDR2 FVKESK. The CDR3 consists of 15 residues. The V gene end was trimmed by 0 bases and the J gene end by 8 bases; junction bases not matched to a gene: 6.